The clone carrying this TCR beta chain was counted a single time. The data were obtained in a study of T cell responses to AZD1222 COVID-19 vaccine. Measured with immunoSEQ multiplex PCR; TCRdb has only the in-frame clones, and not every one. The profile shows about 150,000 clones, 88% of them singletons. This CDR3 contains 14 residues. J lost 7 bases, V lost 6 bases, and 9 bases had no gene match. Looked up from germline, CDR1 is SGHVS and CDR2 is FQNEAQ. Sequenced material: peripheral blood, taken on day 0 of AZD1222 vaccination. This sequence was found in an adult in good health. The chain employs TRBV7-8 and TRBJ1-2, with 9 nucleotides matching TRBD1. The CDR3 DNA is TGTGCCAGCAGGCAAATACAGGGGGCGGGTGGCTACACCTTC. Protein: CASRQIQGAGGYTF.